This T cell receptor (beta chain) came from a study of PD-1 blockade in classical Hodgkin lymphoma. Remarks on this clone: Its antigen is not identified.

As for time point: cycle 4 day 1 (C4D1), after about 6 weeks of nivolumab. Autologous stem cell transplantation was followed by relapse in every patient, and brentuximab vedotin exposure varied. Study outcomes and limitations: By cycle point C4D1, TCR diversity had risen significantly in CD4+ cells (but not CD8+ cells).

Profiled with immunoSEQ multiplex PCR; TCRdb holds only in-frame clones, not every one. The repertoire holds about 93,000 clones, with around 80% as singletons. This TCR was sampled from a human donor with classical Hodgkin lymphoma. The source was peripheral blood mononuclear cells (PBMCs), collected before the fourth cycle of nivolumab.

The CDR3 nucleotides read TGTGCCAGCGGGACGGGGGCCGGTCAGCCCCAGCATTTT. Protein: CASGTGAGQPQHF. This chain uses TRBV6-6 with TRBJ1-5, with D perhaps matching TRBD1 (6 bases). The germline V and J ends were trimmed by 8 bases and 6 bases, with 14 bases remaining between them. Germline assignment: CDR1 MNHNY and CDR2 SVGAGI (reference sequence). This CDR3 has 13 amino acids.